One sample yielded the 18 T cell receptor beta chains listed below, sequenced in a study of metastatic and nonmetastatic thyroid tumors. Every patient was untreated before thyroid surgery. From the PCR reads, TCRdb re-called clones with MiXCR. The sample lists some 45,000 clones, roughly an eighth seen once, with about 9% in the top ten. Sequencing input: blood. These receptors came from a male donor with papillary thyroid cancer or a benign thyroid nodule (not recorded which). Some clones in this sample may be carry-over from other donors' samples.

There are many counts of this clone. The CDR3 DNA follows: TGTGCCAGCAGTTTACGGCCGCGCCGTGGCTACACCTTC. It is translated as CASSLRPRRGYTF. This rearrangement joins TRBV28 to TRBJ1-2; D is unclear. Germline lookup yields CDR1 MDHEN and CDR2 SYDVKM. V dropped 2 bases and J dropped 7 bases, with 11 bases sitting between them. The CDR3 is made up of 13 amino acids.

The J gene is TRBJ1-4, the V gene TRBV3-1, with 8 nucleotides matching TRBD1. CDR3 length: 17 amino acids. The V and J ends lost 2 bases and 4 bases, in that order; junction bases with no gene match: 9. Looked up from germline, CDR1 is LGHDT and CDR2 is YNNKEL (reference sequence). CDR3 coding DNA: TGTGCCAGCAGCCAAAAGACAGGGGCTCTACTTAATGAAAAACTGTTTTTT. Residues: CASSQKTGALLNEKLFF.

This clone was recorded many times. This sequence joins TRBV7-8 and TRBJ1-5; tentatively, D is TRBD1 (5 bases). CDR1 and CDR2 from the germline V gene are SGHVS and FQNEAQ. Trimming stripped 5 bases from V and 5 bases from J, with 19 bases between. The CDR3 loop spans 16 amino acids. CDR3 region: CASSLRSVGVDQPQHF. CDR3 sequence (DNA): TGTGCCAGCAGCCTCCGGAGCGTGGGGGTCGATCAGCCCCAGCATTTT.

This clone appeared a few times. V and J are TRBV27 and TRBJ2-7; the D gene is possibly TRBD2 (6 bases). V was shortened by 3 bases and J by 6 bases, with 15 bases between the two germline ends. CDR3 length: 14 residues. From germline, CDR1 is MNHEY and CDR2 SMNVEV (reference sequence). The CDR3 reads CASSFAGSGSEQYF. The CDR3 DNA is TGTGCCAGCAGTTTTGCGGGGTCGGGAAGCGAGCAGTACTTC.

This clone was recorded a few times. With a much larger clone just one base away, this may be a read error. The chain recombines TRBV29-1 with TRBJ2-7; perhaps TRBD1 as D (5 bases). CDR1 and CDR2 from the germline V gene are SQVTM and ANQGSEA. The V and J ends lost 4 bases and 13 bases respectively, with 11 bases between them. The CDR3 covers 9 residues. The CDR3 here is CSVGPGLYF. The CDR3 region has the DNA TGCAGCGTTGGGCCAGGGCTATACTTC.

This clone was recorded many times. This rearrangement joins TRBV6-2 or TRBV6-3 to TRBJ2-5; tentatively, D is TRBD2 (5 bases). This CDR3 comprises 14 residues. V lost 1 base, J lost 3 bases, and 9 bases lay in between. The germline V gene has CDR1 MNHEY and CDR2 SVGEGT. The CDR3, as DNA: TGTGCCAGCAGTTACTTTGTGGGAGAAGAGACCCAGTACTTC. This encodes CASSYFVGEETQYF.

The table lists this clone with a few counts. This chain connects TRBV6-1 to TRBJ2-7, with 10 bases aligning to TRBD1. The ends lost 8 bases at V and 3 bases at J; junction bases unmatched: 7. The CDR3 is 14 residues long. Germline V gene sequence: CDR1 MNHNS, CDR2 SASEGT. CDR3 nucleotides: TGTGCCAGCTTCGACAGGGGGCGAGGCTACGAGCAGTACTTC. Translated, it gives CASFDRGRGYEQYF.

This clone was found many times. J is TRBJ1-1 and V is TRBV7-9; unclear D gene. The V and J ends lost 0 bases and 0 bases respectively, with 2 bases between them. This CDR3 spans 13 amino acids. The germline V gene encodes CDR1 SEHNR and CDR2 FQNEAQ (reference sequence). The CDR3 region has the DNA TGTGCCAGCAGCTTAGCAATGAACACTGAAGCTTTCTTT. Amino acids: CASSLAMNTEAFF.

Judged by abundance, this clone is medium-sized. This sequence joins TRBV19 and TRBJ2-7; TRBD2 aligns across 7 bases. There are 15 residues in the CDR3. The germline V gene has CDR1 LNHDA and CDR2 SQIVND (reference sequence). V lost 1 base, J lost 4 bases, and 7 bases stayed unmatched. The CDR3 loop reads CASSIGGGSRYEQYF. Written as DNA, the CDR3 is TGTGCCAGTAGTATAGGCGGCGGGAGTAGGTACGAGCAGTACTTC.

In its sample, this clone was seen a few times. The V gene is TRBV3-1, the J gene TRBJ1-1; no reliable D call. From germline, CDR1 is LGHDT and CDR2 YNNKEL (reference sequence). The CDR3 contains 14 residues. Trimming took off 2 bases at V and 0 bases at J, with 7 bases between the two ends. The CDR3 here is CASSQTSMNTEAFF. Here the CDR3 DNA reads TGTGCCAGCAGCCAAACCTCAATGAACACTGAAGCTTTCTTT. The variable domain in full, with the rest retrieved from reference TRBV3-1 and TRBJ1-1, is DTAVSQTPKYLVTQMGNDKSIKCEQNLGHDTMYWYKQDSKKFLKIMFSYNNKELIINETVPNRFSPKSPDKAHLNLHINSLELGDSAVYFCASSQTSMNTEAFFGQGTRLTVV.

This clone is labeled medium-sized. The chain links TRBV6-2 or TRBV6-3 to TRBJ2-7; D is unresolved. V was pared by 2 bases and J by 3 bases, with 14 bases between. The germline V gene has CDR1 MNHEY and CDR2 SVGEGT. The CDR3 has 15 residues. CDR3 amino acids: CASSYQVRSNYEQYF. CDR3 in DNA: TGTGCCAGCAGTTACCAGGTGCGGTCAAACTACGAGCAGTACTTC.

CDR3 nucleotides: TGTGCCAGCAGTAAAACAGGGGACGAGGGCGACTATGGCTACACCTTC. Amino acid sequence: CASSKTGDEGDYGYTF. The gene calls are TRBV6-2 or TRBV6-3 and TRBJ1-2; TRBD1 matches at 7 bases. Germline loops: CDR1 MNHEY, CDR2 SVGEGT. The CDR3 has 16 residues. V lost 5 bases to trimming and J lost 3 bases; unmatched junction nucleotides: 12.

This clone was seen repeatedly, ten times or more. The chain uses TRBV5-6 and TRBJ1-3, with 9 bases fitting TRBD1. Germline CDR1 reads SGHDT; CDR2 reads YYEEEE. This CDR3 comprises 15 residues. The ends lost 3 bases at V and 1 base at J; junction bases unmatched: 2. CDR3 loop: CASSWDRESGNTIYF. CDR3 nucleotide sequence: TGTGCCAGCAGCTGGGACAGGGAGTCTGGAAACACCATATATTTT. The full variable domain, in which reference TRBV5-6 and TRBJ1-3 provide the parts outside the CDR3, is DAGVTQSPTHLIKTRGQQVTLRCSPKSGHDTVSWYQQALGQGPQFIFQYYEEEERQRGNFPDRFSGHQFPNYSSELNVNALLLGDSALYLCASSWDRESGNTIYFGEGSWLTVV.

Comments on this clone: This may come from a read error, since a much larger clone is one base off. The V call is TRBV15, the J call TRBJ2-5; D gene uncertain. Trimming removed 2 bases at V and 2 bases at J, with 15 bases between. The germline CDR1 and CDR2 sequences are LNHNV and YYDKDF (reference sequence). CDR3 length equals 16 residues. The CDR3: CATSRYAPRRQETQYF. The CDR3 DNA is TGTGCCACCAGCAGATATGCACCGCGCAGGCAAGAGACCCAGTACTTC.

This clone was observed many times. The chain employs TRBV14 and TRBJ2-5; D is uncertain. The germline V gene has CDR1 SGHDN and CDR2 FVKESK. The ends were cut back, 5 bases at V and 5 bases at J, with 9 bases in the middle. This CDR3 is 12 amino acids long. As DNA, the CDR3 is TGTGCCAGCAGCTTTCGGACGGAGACCCAGTACTTC. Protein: CASSFRTETQYF.

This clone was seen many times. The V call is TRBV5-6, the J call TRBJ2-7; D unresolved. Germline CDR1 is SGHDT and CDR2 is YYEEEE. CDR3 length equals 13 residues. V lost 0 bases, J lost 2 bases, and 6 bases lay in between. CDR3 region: CASSLAAAYEQYF. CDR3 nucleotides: TGTGCCAGCAGCTTGGCTGCGGCCTACGAGCAGTACTTC.

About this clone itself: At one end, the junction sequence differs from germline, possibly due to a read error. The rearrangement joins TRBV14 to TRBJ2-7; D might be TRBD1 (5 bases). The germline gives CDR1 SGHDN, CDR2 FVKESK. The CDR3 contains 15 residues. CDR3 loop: CASSQSDSGLYDQYF. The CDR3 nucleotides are TGTGCCAGCAGCCAATCAGACAGTGGCCTCTACGATCAGTACTTC. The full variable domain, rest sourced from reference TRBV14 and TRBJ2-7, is EAGVTQFPSHSVIEKGQTVTLRCDPISGHDNLYWYRRVMGKEIKFLLHFVKESKQDESGMPNNRFLAERTGGTYSTLKVQPAELEDSGVYFCASSQSDSGLYDQYFGPGTRLTVT.

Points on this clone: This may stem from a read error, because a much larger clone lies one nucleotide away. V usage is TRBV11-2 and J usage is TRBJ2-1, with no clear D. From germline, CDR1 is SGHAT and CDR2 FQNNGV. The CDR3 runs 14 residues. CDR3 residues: CAISLFLARDEQFF. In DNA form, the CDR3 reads TGTGCCATCAGCTTATTCTTGGCTCGCGATGAGCAGTTCTTC.